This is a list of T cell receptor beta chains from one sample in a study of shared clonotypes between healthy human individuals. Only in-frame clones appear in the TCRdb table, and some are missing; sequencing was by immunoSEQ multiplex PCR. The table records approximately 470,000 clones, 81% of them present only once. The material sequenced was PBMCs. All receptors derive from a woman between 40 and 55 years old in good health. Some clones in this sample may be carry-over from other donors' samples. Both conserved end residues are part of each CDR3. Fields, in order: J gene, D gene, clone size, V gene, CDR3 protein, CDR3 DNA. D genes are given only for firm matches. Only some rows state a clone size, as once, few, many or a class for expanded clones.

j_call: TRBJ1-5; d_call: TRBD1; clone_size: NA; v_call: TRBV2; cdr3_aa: CASSGGQLNQPQHF; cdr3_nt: TGTGCCAGCAGTGGGGGACAGCTTAATCAGCCCCAGCATTTT
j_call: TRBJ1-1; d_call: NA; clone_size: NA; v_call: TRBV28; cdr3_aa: CASSLGGWTEAFF; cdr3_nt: TGTGCCAGCAGCCTGGGGGGTTGGACTGAAGCTTTCTTT
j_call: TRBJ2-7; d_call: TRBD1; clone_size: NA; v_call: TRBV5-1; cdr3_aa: CASSLETGGEQYF; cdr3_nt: TGCGCCAGCAGCTTGGAGACAGGGGGCGAGCAGTACTTC
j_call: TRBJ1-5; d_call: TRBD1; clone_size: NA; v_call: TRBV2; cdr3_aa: CASSEATAGGYQPQHF; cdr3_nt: TGTGCCAGCAGTGAAGCTACGGCAGGGGGTTATCAGCCCCAGCATTTT
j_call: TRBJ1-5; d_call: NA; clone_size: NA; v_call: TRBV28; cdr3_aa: CASSPPVRWSQHF; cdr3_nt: TGTGCCAGCAGTCCACCGGTACGGTGGTCCCAGCATTTT
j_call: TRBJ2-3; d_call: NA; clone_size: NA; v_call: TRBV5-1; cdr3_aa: CASSLGGTDTQYF; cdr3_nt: TGCGCCAGCAGTCTGGGGGGCACAGATACGCAGTATTTT
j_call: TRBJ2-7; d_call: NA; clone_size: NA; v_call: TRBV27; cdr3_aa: CASSFGQTPYYEQYF; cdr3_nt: TGTGCCAGCAGTTTCGGCCAAACACCATACTACGAGCAGTACTTC
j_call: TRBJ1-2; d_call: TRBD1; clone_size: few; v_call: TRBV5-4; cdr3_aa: CASSLDQGAPGYTF; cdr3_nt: TGTGCCAGCAGCTTGGACCAGGGGGCGCCGGGCTACACCTTC
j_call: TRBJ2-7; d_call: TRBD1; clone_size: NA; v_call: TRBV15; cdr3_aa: CATSRDADAGQGEQYF; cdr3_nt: TGTGCCACCAGCAGAGATGCCGATGCGGGACAGGGTGAGCAGTACTTC
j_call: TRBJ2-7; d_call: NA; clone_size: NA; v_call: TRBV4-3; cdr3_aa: CASSPLFQTHLEQYF; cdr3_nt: TGCGCCAGCAGCCCGCTGTTTCAGACGCATCTAGAGCAGTACTTC
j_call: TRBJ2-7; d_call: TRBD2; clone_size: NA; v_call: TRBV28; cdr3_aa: CATLQLAETYEQYF; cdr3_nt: TGTGCCACACTTCAGCTAGCGGAAACCTACGAGCAGTACTTC
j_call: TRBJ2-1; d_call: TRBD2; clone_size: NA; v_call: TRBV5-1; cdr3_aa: CASSLTDWAGLYNEQFF; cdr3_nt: TGCGCCAGCAGCTTGACAGACTGGGCGGGACTATACAATGAGCAGTTCTTC
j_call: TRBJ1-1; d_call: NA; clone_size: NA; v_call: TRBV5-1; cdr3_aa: CASTPGPGEVDTEAFF; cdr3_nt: TGCGCCAGCACCCCCGGGCCGGGGGAGGTCGACACTGAAGCTTTCTTT
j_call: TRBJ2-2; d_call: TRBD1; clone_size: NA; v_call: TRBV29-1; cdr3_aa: CSVVRTGNTEELFF; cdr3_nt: TGCAGCGTTGTTAGGACAGGAAACACAGAGGAGCTGTTTTTT
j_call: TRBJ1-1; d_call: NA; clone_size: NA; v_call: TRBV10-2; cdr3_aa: CASRPSRPSGEAFF; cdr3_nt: TGCGCCAGCAGGCCCTCCAGGCCTAGCGGCGAAGCTTTCTTT
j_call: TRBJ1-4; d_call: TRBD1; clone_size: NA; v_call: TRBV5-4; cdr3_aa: CASSLEGTGDVKLFF; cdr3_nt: TGTGCCAGCAGCTTGGAGGGGACAGGGGATGTAAAACTGTTTTTT
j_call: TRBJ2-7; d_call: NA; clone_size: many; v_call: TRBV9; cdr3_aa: CASSVGHDSTYEQYF; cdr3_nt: TGTGCCAGCAGCGTAGGTCACGACAGTACTTACGAGCAGTACTTC
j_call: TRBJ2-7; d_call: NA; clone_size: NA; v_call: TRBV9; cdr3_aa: CAVSVGADPYEQYF; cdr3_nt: TGTGCCGTCAGCGTAGGGGCGGATCCCTACGAGCAGTACTTC
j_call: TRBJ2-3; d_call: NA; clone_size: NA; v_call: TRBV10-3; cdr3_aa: CAIGLGGDTQYF; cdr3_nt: TGTGCCATCGGATTGGGTGGAGATACGCAGTATTTT
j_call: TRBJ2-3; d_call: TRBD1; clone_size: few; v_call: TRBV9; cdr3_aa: CASSSPLGGTGVADTQYF; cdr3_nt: TGTGCCAGCAGCTCCCCGCTGGGCGGGACAGGAGTGGCCGATACGCAGTATTTT
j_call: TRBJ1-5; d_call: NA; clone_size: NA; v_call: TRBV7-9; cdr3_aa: CASSSQGNQPQHF; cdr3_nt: TGTGCCAGCAGCTCCCAGGGCAATCAGCCCCAGCATTTT
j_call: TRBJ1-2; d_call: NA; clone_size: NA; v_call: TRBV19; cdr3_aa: CASTFNANYGYTF; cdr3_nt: TGTGCCAGTACCTTTAATGCTAACTATGGCTACACCTTC
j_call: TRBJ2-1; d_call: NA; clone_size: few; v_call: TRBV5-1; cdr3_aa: CASSPEGPTSYNEQFF; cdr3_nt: TGCGCCAGCAGCCCGGAGGGGCCCACATCCTACAATGAGCAGTTCTTC
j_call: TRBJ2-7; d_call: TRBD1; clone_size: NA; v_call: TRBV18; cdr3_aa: CASSESWDRGLEQYF; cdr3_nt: TGTGCCAGCTCAGAATCCTGGGACAGGGGCCTCGAGCAGTACTTC
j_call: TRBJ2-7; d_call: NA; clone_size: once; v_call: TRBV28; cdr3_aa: CASSLGLANYEQYF; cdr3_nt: TGTGCCAGCAGTTTAGGGCTCGCTAACTACGAGCAGTACTTC
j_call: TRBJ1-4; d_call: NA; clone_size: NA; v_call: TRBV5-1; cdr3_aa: CASSLQGEGEKLFF; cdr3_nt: TGCGCCAGCAGCCTACAGGGAGAAGGGGAAAAACTGTTTTTT
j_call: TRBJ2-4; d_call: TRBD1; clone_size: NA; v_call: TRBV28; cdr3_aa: CASSIPFWTGGAKNIQYF; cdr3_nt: TGTGCCAGCAGTATCCCCTTCTGGACAGGGGGAGCCAAAAACATTCAGTACTTC
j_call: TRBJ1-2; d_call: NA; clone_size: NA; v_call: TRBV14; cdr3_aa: CASSQASQGGGFYGYTF; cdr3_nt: TGTGCCAGCAGCCAAGCCTCCCAAGGCGGGGGCTTCTATGGCTACACCTTC
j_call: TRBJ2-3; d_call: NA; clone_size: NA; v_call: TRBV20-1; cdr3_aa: CSARADTQYF; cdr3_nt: TGCAGTGCTAGAGCGGATACGCAGTATTTT
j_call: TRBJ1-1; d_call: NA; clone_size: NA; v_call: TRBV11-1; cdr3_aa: CASSLMNTEAFF; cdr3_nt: TGTGCCAGCAGCTTAATGAACACTGAAGCTTTCTTT
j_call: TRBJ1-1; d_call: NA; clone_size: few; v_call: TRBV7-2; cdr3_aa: CASSPRISEAFF; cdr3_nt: TGTGCCAGCAGCCCCAGGATCTCTGAAGCTTTCTTT
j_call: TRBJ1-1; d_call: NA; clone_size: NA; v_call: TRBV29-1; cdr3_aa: CSVELGRDTEAFF; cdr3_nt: TGCAGCGTTGAATTGGGGAGGGACACTGAAGCTTTCTTT
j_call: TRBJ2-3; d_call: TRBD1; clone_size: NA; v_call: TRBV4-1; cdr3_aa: CASSRRDRGKDTQYF; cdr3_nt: TGCGCCAGCAGCCGACGGGACAGGGGGAAAGATACGCAGTATTTT
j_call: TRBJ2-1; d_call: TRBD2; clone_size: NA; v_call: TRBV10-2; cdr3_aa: CASSSSSGSINEQFF; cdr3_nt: TGCGCCAGCAGTTCCTCTAGCGGGAGTATCAATGAGCAGTTCTTC
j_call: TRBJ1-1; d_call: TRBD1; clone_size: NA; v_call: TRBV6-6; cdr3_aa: CASSLTDRGEAFF; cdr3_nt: TGTGCCAGCAGCCTTACGGACAGGGGTGAAGCTTTCTTT
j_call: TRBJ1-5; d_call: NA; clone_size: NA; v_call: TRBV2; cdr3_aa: CASSEARAYQPQHF; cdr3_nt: TGTGCCAGCAGTGAGGCCAGGGCGTATCAGCCCCAGCATTTT
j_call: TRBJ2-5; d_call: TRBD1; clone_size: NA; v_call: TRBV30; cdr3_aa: CAWSVLGQGRPETQYF; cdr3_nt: TGTGCCTGGAGTGTACTGGGACAGGGGAGGCCAGAGACCCAGTACTTC
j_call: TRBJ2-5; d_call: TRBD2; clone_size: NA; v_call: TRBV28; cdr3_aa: CASSLEGRGTQETQYF; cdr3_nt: TGTGCCAGCAGTTTGGAGGGGAGGGGAACCCAAGAGACCCAGTACTTC
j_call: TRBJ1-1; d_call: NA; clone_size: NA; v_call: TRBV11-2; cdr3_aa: CASSFNVLNTEAFF; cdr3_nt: TGTGCCAGCAGCTTTAATGTGTTGAACACTGAAGCTTTCTTT
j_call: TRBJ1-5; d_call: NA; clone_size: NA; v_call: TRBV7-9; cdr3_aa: CASSLDGRGRNQPQHF; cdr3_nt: TGTGCCAGCAGCTTAGACGGAAGGGGCCGCAATCAGCCCCAGCATTTT
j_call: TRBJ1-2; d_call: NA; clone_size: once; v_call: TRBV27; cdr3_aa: CASSLNGLTHGYTF; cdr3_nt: TGTGCCAGCAGTTTAAACGGACTGACTCATGGCTACACCTTC
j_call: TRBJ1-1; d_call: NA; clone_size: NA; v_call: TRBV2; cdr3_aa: CASSEVGFAEAFF; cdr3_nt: TGTGCCAGCAGTGAAGTGGGGTTCGCTGAAGCTTTCTTT
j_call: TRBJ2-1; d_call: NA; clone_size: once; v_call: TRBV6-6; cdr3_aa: CASSYSPQGNEQFF; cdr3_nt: TGTGCCAGCAGTTACTCACCCCAGGGTAATGAGCAGTTCTTC
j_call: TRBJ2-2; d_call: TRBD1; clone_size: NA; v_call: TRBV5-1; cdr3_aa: CASSGTGGTGELFF; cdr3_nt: TGCGCCAGCAGCGGGACAGGGGGCACCGGGGAGCTGTTTTTT
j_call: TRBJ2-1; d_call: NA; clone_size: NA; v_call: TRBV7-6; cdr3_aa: CASSTLWDNEQFF; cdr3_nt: TGTGCCAGCAGCACGCTGTGGGACAATGAGCAGTTCTTC
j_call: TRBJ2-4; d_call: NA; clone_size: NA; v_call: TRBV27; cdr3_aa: CASMLQGAGNIQYF; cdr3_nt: TGTGCCAGCATGCTTCAGGGAGCTGGGAACATTCAGTACTTC
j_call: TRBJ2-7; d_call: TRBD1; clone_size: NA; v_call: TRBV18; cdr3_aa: CASSPPVGQGGEQYF; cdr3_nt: TGTGCCAGCTCACCACCGGTAGGACAGGGCGGGGAGCAGTACTTC
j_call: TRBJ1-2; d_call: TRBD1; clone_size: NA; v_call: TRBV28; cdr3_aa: CASSLTQAWTGPINGYTF; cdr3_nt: TGTGCCAGCAGTTTAACCCAAGCCTGGACAGGGCCCATCAATGGCTACACCTTC
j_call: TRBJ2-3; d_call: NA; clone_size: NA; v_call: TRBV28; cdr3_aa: CASSIAWGQLASTDTQYF; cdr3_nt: TGTGCCAGCAGTATAGCCTGGGGACAATTGGCTAGCACAGATACGCAGTATTTT
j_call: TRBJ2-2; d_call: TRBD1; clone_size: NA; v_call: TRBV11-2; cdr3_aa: CASSLGGTGTNGELFF; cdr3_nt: TGTGCCAGCAGCTTAGGAGGGACAGGGACCAACGGGGAGCTGTTTTTT
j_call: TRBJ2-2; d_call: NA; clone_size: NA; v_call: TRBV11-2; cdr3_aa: CASSPLQGKGTGELFF; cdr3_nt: TGTGCCAGCAGCCCCTTGCAGGGGAAGGGAACCGGGGAGCTGTTTTTT
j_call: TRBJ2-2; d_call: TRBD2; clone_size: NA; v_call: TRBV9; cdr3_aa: CASSVEIAGASNTGELFF; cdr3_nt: TGTGCCAGCAGCGTTGAGATAGCGGGGGCCTCTAACACCGGGGAGCTGTTTTTT
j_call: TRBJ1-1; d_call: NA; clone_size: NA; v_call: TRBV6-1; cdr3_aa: CASSEYNLFVAFF; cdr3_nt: TGTGCCAGCAGTGAGTACAACTTGTTTGTAGCTTTCTTT
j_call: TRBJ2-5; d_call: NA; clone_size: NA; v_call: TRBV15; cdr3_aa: CATSRGQETQYF; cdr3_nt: TGTGCCACCAGCAGGGGGCAAGAGACCCAGTACTTC
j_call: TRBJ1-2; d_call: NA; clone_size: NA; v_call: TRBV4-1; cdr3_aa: CASSQEWTRMSGYTF; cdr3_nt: TGCGCCAGCAGCCAAGAGTGGACCAGGATGAGTGGCTACACCTTC